A single sample gave rise to the 11 T cell receptor beta chains below, sequenced in a study of human T cells and chemical hapten exposure. Time point of the sample: patch test 1, 2 weeks after DPC sensitization. Treatment specified: therapeutic diphenylcyclopropenone sensitization with weekly scalp DPC. It was from unfractionated whole blood that total RNA was extracted. TCRdb recomputed calls from the RACE reads with MiXCR, one row per CDR3 protein. The sample lists approximately 52,000 distinct CDR3 sequences, 9.5% to 11% occurring once. The sequencing used whole blood, collected in connection with sensitization to the hapten diphenylcyclopropenone (DPC). These receptors originate from a woman aged 40 to 50 with alopecia areata. Some clones in this sample may be carry-over from other donors' samples.

This clonotype was detected a few times. CDR3 nucleotides: TGTGCCAGTAGTATTACGGGAGCGGGGGCCCTATACAATGAGCAGTTCTTC. This translates into CASSITGAGALYNEQFF. V gene TRBV19 combines with J gene TRBJ2-1, with 8 nucleotides matching TRBD2. CDR1 and CDR2 (germline): LNHDA, SQIVND (reference sequence). This CDR3 is 17 amino acids long. Trimming at V came to 3 bases and at J to 4 bases, leaving 11 bases not matched to a gene.

A few counts support this clonotype. The chain joins TRBV20-1 to TRBJ2-4, with 11 bases identical to TRBD2. Germline-derived CDR1 and CDR2 are DFQATT and SNEGSKA (reference sequence). The CDR3 spans 14 residues. Trimming removed 3 bases from V and 11 bases from J; junction bases left unmatched: 9. The CDR3 loop is CSARTSGTSGVQYF. The CDR3 DNA reads as TGCAGTGCTAGGACTAGCGGGACCTCCGGTGTTCAGTACTTC.

This clonotype was counted at least ten times. The CDR3: CASSPFSQTGGQDTEAFF. CDR3 nucleotides: TGTGCCAGCTCACCATTCAGTCAGACAGGGGGCCAGGACACTGAAGCTTTCTTT. The chain recombines TRBV18 with TRBJ1-1, with 10 positions matching TRBD1. Germline V gives CDR1 KGHSH, CDR2 LQKENI. CDR3 length: 18 amino acids. The V and J ends lost 2 bases and 3 bases, in that order; junction bases with no gene match: 12.

The sample holds many counts of this clonotype. V gene TRBV24-1 combines with J gene TRBJ2-1, with D hard to call. This CDR3 has 12 amino acids. The germline V gene has CDR1 KGHDR and CDR2 SFDVKD. Trimming took off 0 bases at V and 9 bases at J, with 5 bases between the two ends. DNA of the CDR3: TGTGCCACCAGTGATTTGACTGGTGAGCAGTTCTTC. Residues: CATSDLTGEQFF.

This clonotype was detected ten times or more. The genes are TRBV5-4 and TRBJ2-7, with TRBD2 matching over 10 bases. J gave up 3 bases and V 2 bases, and 2 bases lay outside the gene matches. The CDR3 loop spans 14 amino acids. CDR1 is SGHNT and CDR2 is YYREEE in the germline V gene (reference sequence). CDR3 in amino acids: CASSLSSGSYEQYF. The CDR3 DNA reads TGTGCCAGCAGCTTATCTAGCGGGAGCTACGAGCAGTACTTC.

This clonotype was counted many times. The rearrangement joins TRBV28 to TRBJ2-3; D may be TRBD1 or TRBD2 (5 bases each). V lost 7 bases to trimming and J lost 4 bases, with 24 bases between them. The CDR3 runs to 17 residues. In germline, CDR1 is MDHEN, CDR2 SYDVKM. The CDR3 nucleotides are TGTGCCAGCACCCATCCTTACGGGGACGGTGGGGCAGATACGCAGTATTTT. This translates into CASTHPYGDGGADTQYF. The full variable domain, its missing parts supplied by reference TRBV28 and TRBJ2-3, is DVKVTQSSRYLVKRTGEKVFLECVQDMDHENMFWYRQDPGLGLRLIYFSYDVKMKEKGDIPEGYSVSREKKERFSLILESASTNQTSMYLCASTHPYGDGGADTQYFGPGTRLTVL.

This clonotype was recorded a few times. The gene calls are TRBV6-5 and TRBJ1-3; D remains unclear. Germline CDR1 and CDR2: MNHEY and SVGAGI. This CDR3 has 14 residues. The germline V and J ends were trimmed by 6 bases and 2 bases, with 11 bases remaining between them. CDR3 loop: CASRRDGAGNTIYF. The CDR3 nucleotides are TGTGCCAGCAGGAGAGACGGTGCTGGAAACACCATATATTTT.

This clonotype came up many times. The chain combines TRBV3-1 with TRBJ1-5; 8 bases fit TRBD1. The V segment lost 1 base and the J segment 3 bases; nucleotides outside the gene matches: 2. Germline V gene lookup returns CDR1 LGHDT and CDR2 YNNKEL (reference sequence). The length of the CDR3 is 15 residues. The CDR3 region is CASSQAGQANQPQHF. As DNA, the CDR3 is TGTGCCAGCAGCCAAGCGGGACAGGCCAATCAGCCCCAGCATTTT.

The rearrangement joins TRBV29-1 to TRBJ1-6, with D uncertain. The CDR3 is 13 amino acids. The V gene's germline CDR1 is SQVTM and CDR2 ANQGSEA. Trimming removed 4 bases from V and 2 bases from J, with 6 bases in between. In DNA, the CDR3 is TGCAGCGTTGGAGAGGCCTATAATTCACCCCTCCACTTT. Its protein is CSVGEAYNSPLHF. Variable domain in full (rest from reference TRBV29-1 and TRBJ1-6): SAVISQKPSRDICQRGTSLTIQCQVDSQVTMMFWYRQQPGQSLTLIATANQGSEATYESGFVIDKFPISRPNLTFSTLTVSNMSPEDSSIYLCSVGEAYNSPLHFGNGTRLTVT.

The genes are TRBV12-3 or TRBV12-4 and TRBJ2-3, with D possibly matching TRBD2 (6 bases). V was shortened by 9 bases and J by 8 bases, with 15 bases between the two germline ends. The CDR3 is made up of 12 amino acids. The CDR3 sequence: CASGPLGGTQYF. The CDR3 DNA reads TGTGCCAGTGGTCCCTTGGGAGGTACGCAGTATTTT.

Ten or more counts support this clonotype. The rearrangement uses TRBV4-1 and TRBJ2-1; D not certain. This CDR3 has 17 residues. The germline V and J ends were trimmed by 3 bases and 0 bases, with 15 bases remaining between them. Germline V gene sequence: CDR1 MGHRA, CDR2 YSYEKL. CDR3 coding DNA: TGCGCCAGCAGCCACCAACCAAACGCCGTCTCCTACAATGAGCAGTTCTTC. Protein sequence: CASSHQPNAVSYNEQFF.